The 13 T cell receptor beta chains below all came from one sample that was sequenced in a study of OX40 agonist ivuxolimab in advanced cancers. Library preparation was by the immunoSEQ multiplex PCR assay. TCRdb stores this immuneACCESS table with in-frame sequences only. Part of the clones is absent; in the studies checked, under half of the shortfall reflects unresolved V genes, and no reason is known for the rest. This sample is represented by 60,000 or so clones; around four fifths of them were singletons. 3.5% to 4% of the sample comes from the top ten. Source: CD4+ or CD8+ T cells sorted from blood, taken in a trial of the OX40 agonist ivuxolimab. The source of these receptors is an adult with an advanced solid tumor such as melanoma, head and neck, liver or kidney cancer.

The rearrangement links TRBV25-1 to TRBJ2-2, with D unresolved. There are 15 residues in the CDR3. CDR1 MGHDK and CDR2 SYGVNS come from the germline V gene. V gave up 3 bases and J gave up 0 bases, with 8 bases separating them. Here the CDR3 reads CASSDSGANTGELFF. In DNA, the CDR3 is TGTGCCAGCAGTGACTCAGGTGCGAACACCGGGGAGCTGTTTTTT.

This sequence joins TRBV19 and TRBJ1-1; the match to TRBD1 covers 7 bases. The germline gives CDR1 LNHDA, CDR2 SQIVND (reference sequence). V was clipped by 7 bases and J by 5 bases; unmatched bases: 7. The CDR3 has 13 amino acids. The CDR3 reads CASTGRGRTEAFF. The CDR3 DNA reads as TGTGCCAGTACAGGCAGGGGGAGAACTGAAGCTTTCTTT.

The rearrangement links TRBV28 to TRBJ2-3; 10 bases fit TRBD2. The CDR3 totals 16 residues. Germline loops: CDR1 MDHEN, CDR2 SYDVKM. Germline trimming cut 3 bases from V and 0 bases from J; bases unmatched to any gene: 3. CDR3 sequence (DNA): TGTGCCAGCAGTTTCATAGCGGGAGGAAGCACAGATACGCAGTATTTT. Translation: CASSFIAGGSTDTQYF.

The chain carries TRBV2 and TRBJ1-5; TRBD1 aligns across 8 bases. This CDR3 is built from 13 residues. CDR1 SNHLY and CDR2 FYNNEI come from the germline V gene. V lost 5 bases and J lost 4; bases outside the gene matches: 1. CDR3 sequence reads: CASSRDRNQPQHF. The CDR3 nucleotides are TGTGCCAGCAGTAGGGACAGGAATCAGCCCCAGCATTTT.

This chain connects TRBV5-4 to TRBJ2-1; 10 bases are a match to TRBD2. The CDR3 loop spans 18 amino acids. In germline, CDR1 is SGHNT, CDR2 YYREEE (reference sequence). Trimming took 2 bases from V and 3 from J; bases not matched to a gene: 11. The CDR3 DNA is TGTGCCAGCAGCTTCATCAGCGGGAGGGCCCAGATCTACAATGAGCAGTTCTTC. This codes for CASSFISGRAQIYNEQFF.

J is TRBJ2-1 and V is TRBV30; 7 bases map to TRBD2. With V trimmed by 4 bases and J by 3 bases, 6 bases remained unmatched. From germline, CDR1 is GTSNPN and CDR2 SVGIG (reference sequence). The CDR3 is made up of 14 amino acids. The DNA for the CDR3 is TGTGCCTGGAATAGACTAGCAATCTACAATGAGCAGTTCTTC. Encoded protein: CAWNRLAIYNEQFF.

The chain employs TRBV9 and TRBJ1-2; D perhaps matches TRBD1 (5 bases). V lost 3 bases, J lost 5 bases, and 11 bases lay in between. Germline CDR1 reads SGDLS; CDR2 reads YYNGEE. This CDR3 contains 13 residues. CDR3 nucleotides: TGTGCCAGCAGCGAAGCGGGGGGATATGGCTACACCTTC. This encodes CASSEAGGYGYTF. Based on the CDR3 plus reference TRBV9 and TRBJ1-2, the full variable domain is DSGVTQTPKHLITATGQRVTLRCSPRSGDLSVYWYQQSLDQGLQFLIQYYNGEERAKGNILERFSAQQFPDLHSELNLSSLELGDSALYFCASSEAGGYGYTFGSGTRLTVV.

About this clone: Other DNA sequences in the sample encode the same CDR3. V and J are TRBV7-2 and TRBJ2-2, with no clear D. CDR3 length: 11 residues. Germline V gives CDR1 SGHTA, CDR2 FQGNSA. Trimming pared 2 bases from V and 5 bases from J, leaving 0 bases between. The CDR3 DNA sequence: TGTGCCAGCAGCTTAACCGGGGAGCTGTTTTTT. This sequence encodes CASSLTGELFF.

This clone was observed a handful of times. DNA for the CDR3: TGTGCCAGCATCGGCGGGACACGAGGGGAAGATACGCAGTATTTT. Encoded protein: CASIGGTRGEDTQYF. This chain joins TRBV28 and TRBJ2-3; D could derive from TRBD1 or TRBD2 (6 bases each). V was cut by 7 bases and J by 5 bases, with 19 bases left in between. Germline assignment: CDR1 MDHEN and CDR2 SYDVKM. CDR3 size: 15 residues.

This clone was picked up one time. V and J are TRBV28 and TRBJ2-5; no definite D call. The end of the DNA aligns better with TRBJ2-7, so the J call may be wrong. Germline CDR1 and CDR2: MDHEN and SYDVKM. The CDR3 extends over 13 amino acids. The CDR3 DNA sequence: TGTGCCAGCAGTTTACCCTTCCGCCGCGAGCAGTACTTC. Amino acids: CASSLPFRREQYF.

The J gene is TRBJ2-3, the V gene TRBV6-5; D unresolved. V lost 6 bases and J lost 8, with 21 bases in between. The CDR3 extends over 15 amino acids. Germline V gene sequence: CDR1 MNHEY, CDR2 SVGAGI. CDR3 loop: CASRIDSVAPSTQYF. The CDR3 nucleotides are TGTGCCAGCAGAATCGACTCCGTGGCCCCTAGTACGCAGTATTTT.

There are a few counts of this clone. The chain recombines TRBV11-3 with TRBJ2-5; D not resolved. CDR1 is SGHNT and CDR2 is YENEEA in the germline V gene. Between the trimmed V and J ends, which lost 7 bases and 2 bases, there was a span of 17 bases. This CDR3 is 15 amino acids long. Here the CDR3 reads CASMGRRNSQETQYF. Here the CDR3 DNA reads TGTGCCAGCATGGGTAGGAGAAATTCACAAGAGACCCAGTACTTC.

V and J are TRBV6-1 and TRBJ2-7, with 7 bases fitting TRBD2. This CDR3 has 15 amino acids. V dropped 7 bases and J dropped 1; count of bases not matched to a gene: 10. Germline V gives CDR1 MNHNS, CDR2 SASEGT. DNA of the CDR3: TGTGCCAGCACCGCATCCCTAGCGGAGTCCTACGAGCAGTACTTC. It translates to CASTASLAESYEQYF.